This T cell receptor beta chain was sequenced for a study of T cells expressing NK-cell markers. The V gene's germline CDR1 is SGHRS and CDR2 YFSETQ. The CDR3 is 18 amino acids. TCRdb reprocessed the 5' RACE reads, keeping one entry per CDR3 protein, no DNA. The table lists about 460,000 distinct CDR3 sequences. The sequencing input was blood T cells: a sorted CD56 or NKG2C T cell subset, CD4+ or CD8+ T cells, or bulk PBMC T cells (not recorded which). The source of this sequence is a woman aged 45 to 65 in good health. The genes are TRBV5-1 and TRBJ2-1; without DNA, the TCRdb call of TRBD1 cannot be checked. The CDR3 sequence is CASSATPRLATPGNEQFF.